These 23 T cell receptor beta chains were all obtained from the same sample, sequenced in a study of type 1 regulatory T cells. Study-level points and caveats: Compared with non-Tr1 cells, Tr1 cells showed a narrower TCR repertoire.

TCRdb fed the reads into MiXCR, producing one record per CDR3 protein. This table holds more than 4,000 distinct CDR3 sequences, 26% found once. Their specific antigens are unknown. Material for sequencing was cultured type 1 regulatory T (Tr1) cells, either the whole culture or a sorted fraction (not recorded which). The source is a human donor in good health.

This chain uses TRBV5-1 with TRBJ2-3, with D perhaps being TRBD1 or TRBD2 (5 bases each). There are 16 residues in the CDR3. The V end was cut by 5 bases, the J end by 0 bases, with 16 bases between. Per germline, CDR1 SGHRS and CDR2 YFSETQ. The CDR3 DNA follows: TGCGCCAGCAGGCGGCTTGGGGGACCTAGCACAGATACGCAGTATTTT. This translates into CASRRLGGPSTDTQYF.

The chain combines TRBV6-6 with TRBJ2-2, with 8 bases identical to TRBD1. V gave up 6 bases and J gave up 3 bases; unmatched junction bases: 3. CDR1 and CDR2 (germline): MNHNY, SVGAGI (reference sequence). The CDR3 runs 14 residues. CDR3 in amino acids: CASRRQGYTGELFF. For the CDR3, the DNA is TGTGCCAGCAGACGACAGGGGTACACCGGGGAGCTGTTTTTT.

There are a few counts of this clonotype. One end of the junction does not line up with germline, which may come from a read error. The chain carries TRBV14 and TRBJ2-2; maybe TRBD1 (6 bases). The CDR3 covers 14 residues. Germline V lookup: CDR1 SGHDN, CDR2 FVKESK. CDR3 in DNA: TGTGCCAGCAGCCAATCCGGGACACCCGGGAAGCTGTTTTTT. This gives the protein CASSQSGTPGKLFF.

This sequence joins TRBV7-2 and TRBJ2-7, with 10 bases fitting TRBD2. The germline V gene has CDR1 SGHTA and CDR2 FQGNSA. This CDR3 region has 17 residues. With 8 bases clipped from V and 6 bases from J, the junction kept 19 bases outside the gene matches. The CDR3 sequence is CASGPPSSGGGPIEQYF. CDR3 nucleotide sequence: TGTGCCAGCGGCCCACCCTCCAGCGGGGGGGGCCCTATCGAGCAGTACTTC.

The V gene is TRBV5-1, the J gene TRBJ2-1, with 12 bases fitting TRBD2. This CDR3 has 15 amino acids. V shed 5 bases, J shed 7 bases, and the junction held 7 bases outside the gene matches. Germline assignment: CDR1 SGHRS and CDR2 YFSETQ. CDR3 residues: CASRAGLAGPNEQFF. In DNA, the CDR3 is TGCGCCAGCAGGGCGGGACTAGCGGGCCCTAATGAGCAGTTCTTC.

V gene TRBV7-2 combines with J gene TRBJ2-7, with D hard to call. The CDR3 covers 13 residues. Deletions cut 1 base from V and 2 bases from J, with 6 bases between. CDR1 is SGHTA and CDR2 is FQGNSA in the germline V gene. The DNA for the CDR3 is TGTGCCAGCAGCTTAGTCGAAACCTACGAGCAGTACTTC. Its protein product is CASSLVETYEQYF.

Note on this clonotype: A much more abundant neighbour one base away suggests this may be a read error. The chain uses TRBV7-8 and TRBJ1-6; D might be TRBD1 (6 bases). The V end was cut by 2 bases, the J end by 9 bases, with 14 bases between. This CDR3 region has 15 residues. Germline V CDR1 and CDR2: SGHVS, FQNEAQ. The CDR3 region is CASSLIGTWSSPLHF. Here the CDR3 DNA reads TGTGCCAGCAGCTTAATTGGGACATGGAGTTCACCCCTCCACTTT.

This clonotype was seen repeatedly, ten times or more. This chain uses TRBV30 with TRBJ1-5, with D possibly TRBD1 on 5 matching bases. With 0 bases removed from V and 6 bases from J, the gap between germline ends came to 12 bases. CDR1 GTSNPN and CDR2 SVGIG come from the germline V gene (reference sequence). CDR3 length equals 14 residues. Here the CDR3 DNA reads TGTGCCTGGAGTGTAAGCGGGAGGGGTCAGCCCCAGCATTTT. This encodes CAWSVSGRGQPQHF.

This chain links TRBV20-1 with TRBJ1-6; D gene uncertain. Germline loops: CDR1 DFQATT, CDR2 SNEGSKA (reference sequence). V dropped 1 base and J dropped 0 bases, with 10 bases sitting between them. The CDR3 has 16 amino acids. CDR3 sequence reads: CSARGDTYSYNSPLHF. As DNA, the CDR3 is TGCAGTGCTAGAGGAGACACTTACTCCTATAATTCACCCCTCCACTTT.

To note about this clonotype: A much larger clone differs from this one at a single base, so this may be a read error. The rearrangement joins TRBV11-2 to TRBJ2-7; a possible D gene is TRBD2 (5 bases). Trimming removed 5 bases at V and 3 bases at J, with 11 bases between. The CDR3 spans 13 residues. Germline V gene lookup returns CDR1 SGHAT and CDR2 FQNNGV. Here the CDR3 reads CASSEGRIYEQYF. The DNA for the CDR3 is TGTGCCAGCAGCGAGGGCAGGATCTACGAGCAGTACTTC.

This clonotype was seen many times. This chain's CDR3 is CASSQTGANYGYTF. The CDR3 DNA reads TGTGCCAGCAGTCAGACAGGGGCGAACTATGGCTACACCTTC. The gene calls are TRBV12-3 or TRBV12-4 and TRBJ1-2, with TRBD1 matching over 8 bases. The CDR3 is made up of 14 amino acids. V lost 5 bases to trimming and J lost 2 bases; unmatched junction nucleotides: 4.

By proportion, this clonotype is medium-sized. The genes are TRBV5-1 and TRBJ2-2; D tentatively reads TRBD1 or TRBD2 (6 bases each). V was clipped by 1 base and J by 4 bases, with 17 bases between them. Germline V gives CDR1 SGHRS, CDR2 YFSETQ. There are 17 residues in the CDR3. The CDR3 protein is CASSLSVGGSSTGELFF. In DNA, the CDR3 is TGCGCCAGCAGCTTGAGCGTCGGGGGCTCTAGCACCGGGGAGCTGTTTTTT.

The genes are TRBV2 and TRBJ2-7; 8 nucleotides match TRBD2. The CDR3 sequence is 14 residues long. The junction had 6 bases not matched to a gene; V was cut back by 8 bases and J by 0 bases. CDR1 and CDR2 (germline): SNHLY, FYNNEI. The CDR3 protein is CASRAGVLSYEQYF. CDR3 in DNA: TGTGCCAGCCGAGCGGGGGTCCTCTCCTACGAGCAGTACTTC. Variable domain in full (rest from reference TRBV2 and TRBJ2-7): EPEVTQTPSHQVTQMGQEVILRCVPISNHLYFYWYRQILGQKVEFLVSFYNNEISEKSEIFDDQFSVERPDGSNFTLKIRSTKLEDSAMYFCASRAGVLSYEQYFGPGTRLTVT.

This clonotype is classed as large. The chain employs TRBV27 and TRBJ1-5; possibly TRBD1 for D (6 bases). The length of the CDR3 is 14 residues. CDR1 and CDR2 from the germline V gene are MNHEY and SMNVEV (reference sequence). V was cut by 7 bases and J by 4 bases, with 14 bases left in between. CDR3 sequence: CASTSRGKNQPQHF. Written as DNA, the CDR3 is TGTGCCAGCACCTCCAGGGGCAAAAATCAGCCCCAGCATTTT.

This clonotype was counted a few times. The chain combines TRBV6-1 with TRBJ1-1; D is unclear. In germline, CDR1 is MNHNS, CDR2 SASEGT. V was shortened by 7 bases and J by 1 base, with 4 bases between the two germline ends. This CDR3 is built from 11 residues. The CDR3 DNA sequence: TGTGCCAGCACAAGGAACACTGAAGCTTTCTTT. Its protein is CASTRNTEAFF.

This clonotype came up a few times. The V gene is TRBV5-4, the J gene TRBJ2-2, with TRBD1 matching 8 bases. V lost 0 bases to trimming and J lost 5 bases; unmatched junction nucleotides: 12. Germline V CDR1 and CDR2: SGHNT, YYREEE (reference sequence). This CDR3 is built from 18 residues. CDR3 DNA sequence: TGTGCCAGCAGCTTGGTGGGACATAGACAGGGGATAACCGGGGAGCTGTTTTTT. It specifies CASSLVGHRQGITGELFF.

Comment on this clonotype: Relative to the germline gene, one junction end is altered; a read error may explain this. The chain carries TRBV6-5 and TRBJ2-7; 10 nucleotides line up with TRBD1. The CDR3 contains 14 residues. The V gene's germline CDR1 is MNHEY and CDR2 SVGAGI. This CDR3 is CASSPGQGIYEHYF. CDR3 nucleotides: TGTGCCAGCAGTCCGGGACAGGGGATCTACGAGCATTACTTC.

By its share, this clonotype is medium-sized. The chain joins TRBV20-1 to TRBJ1-1; perhaps TRBD1 as D (5 bases). Germline V gene data show CDR1 as DFQATT and CDR2 as SNEGSKA (reference sequence). V was trimmed by 3 bases and J by 4 bases, leaving 15 bases between them. This CDR3 has 14 residues. The CDR3 nucleotides are TGCAGTGCTAGCTTGGGGCTGCGGGGCACTGAAGCTTTCTTT. Encoded protein: CSASLGLRGTEAFF.

In this sample, this clonotype turned up a few times. J is TRBJ1-6 and V is TRBV5-4, with 9 bases matching TRBD1. The CDR3 has 14 residues. The germline V gene encodes CDR1 SGHNT and CDR2 YYREEE (reference sequence). The J segment lost 9 bases and the V segment lost 3 bases, leaving 4 bases of the junction unmatched. The CDR3 loop reads CASSWEQGASPLHF. As DNA, the CDR3 is TGTGCCAGCAGCTGGGAACAGGGGGCTTCACCCCTCCACTTT.

The CDR3 DNA is TGTGCCAGCAGCCGGGACAGGGGGCTCAACGAGCAGTACTTC. Encoded protein: CASSRDRGLNEQYF. The rearrangement uses TRBV7-9 and TRBJ2-7; 12 bases align to TRBD1. Looked up from germline, CDR1 is SEHNR and CDR2 is FQNEAQ (reference sequence). The CDR3 runs to 14 residues. J was trimmed by 5 bases and V by 5 bases; bases with no gene match: 4.

This clonotype ranks as medium-sized (0.01 to 0.1%). The chain joins TRBV12-3 or TRBV12-4 to TRBJ1-1, with TRBD1 identical over 7 bases. The V gene end was trimmed by 5 bases and the J gene end by 5 bases; junction bases not matched to a gene: 14. The CDR3 length is 16 residues. CDR3 sequence reads: CASSPGTVGVWTEAFF. The CDR3 coding sequence is TGTGCCAGCAGTCCCGGGACAGTAGGTGTGTGGACTGAAGCTTTCTTT.

The genes are TRBV12-3 or TRBV12-4 and TRBJ2-1, with a tentative D call TRBD2 (5 bases). Trimming cost V 4 bases and J 7 bases, with 17 bases left between them. This CDR3 comprises 15 residues. This chain's CDR3 is CASSSRELVGNEQFF. CDR3 sequence (DNA): TGTGCCAGCAGTTCCCGTGAACTAGTGGGTAATGAGCAGTTCTTC.

This clonotype has only a few counts. The CDR3 sequence is CASSDSLTCYSNQPQHF. The CDR3 bases are TGTGCCAGCAGTGATTCCTTAACTTGCTATAGCAATCAGCCCCAGCATTTT. The chain joins TRBV6-4 to TRBJ1-5; D is unclear. V lost 3 bases and J lost 0, with 15 bases in between. This CDR3 is built from 17 residues. Germline V CDR1 and CDR2: MRHNA, SNTAGT.